This entry lists 26 T cell receptor beta chains sequenced from one sample in a study of T-cell reconstitution after alpha-beta-depleted transplantation in children. The authors prepared the TCRbeta library with unique molecular identifiers. In TCRdb, the PCR reads were re-called with MiXCR into one record per CDR3 protein. Of about 540,000 distinct CDR3 sequences in the sample, roughly 18% are singletons; the top ten hold approximately 3%. The specimen comprised PBMCs from the stem cell graft donor, sampled from the stem cell graft. These receptors all come from a human donor who donated a stem cell graft to a child with acute lymphoblastic leukemia.

About this clonotype: An end of the junction differs from the germline gene, which may be a read error. This chain joins TRBV12-3 or TRBV12-4 and TRBJ2-1; D gene uncertain. The CDR3 has 14 amino acids. The CDR3 region has the DNA TGTGCCAGCAGCCACGGGTACTCCCACAATGAGCAGTTCTTC. Residues: CASSHGYSHNEQFF.

CDR3 in DNA: TGTGCCAGCAGCTTTGGGGGGTGGGTCTTAGAGACCCAGTACTTC. Translating it yields CASSFGGWVLETQYF. The chain has TRBV11-2 and TRBJ2-5, with D perhaps TRBD2 (6 bases). Per the germline V gene, CDR1 is SGHAT and CDR2 is FQNNGV. The ends were cut back, 3 bases at V and 4 bases at J, with 15 bases in the middle. The CDR3 has 15 residues. The full variable domain, completed using reference TRBV11-2 and TRBJ2-5, is EAGVAQSPRYKIIEKRQSVAFWCNPISGHATLYWYQQILGQGPKLLIQFQNNGVVDDSQLPKDRFSAERLKGVDSTLKIQPAKLEDSAVYLCASSFGGWVLETQYFGPGTRLLVL.

In this sample, this clonotype turned up a few times. The rearrangement joins TRBV5-1 to TRBJ2-1; D not certain. CDR3 size: 14 residues. From germline, CDR1 is SGHRS and CDR2 YFSETQ. The ends were cut back, 4 bases at V and 4 bases at J, with 12 bases in the middle. The CDR3: CASSRQEIYNEQFF. The CDR3 region has the DNA TGCGCCAGCAGCAGACAAGAGATATACAATGAGCAGTTCTTC.

The chain links TRBV5-5 to TRBJ2-1; 7 nucleotides align to TRBD2. The CDR3 contains 16 residues. Germline assignment: CDR1 SGHKS and CDR2 YYEKEE (reference sequence). The V segment lost 0 bases and the J segment 6 bases; nucleotides outside the gene matches: 9. CDR3 bases: TGTGCCAGCAGCTTGGTCCCAGCGTCGGGGGGCAATGAGCAGTTCTTC. This codes for CASSLVPASGGNEQFF.

Remarks on this clonotype: One junction end disagrees with the germline gene, perhaps due to a read error. This chain connects TRBV4-2 to TRBJ2-7; tentatively, D is TRBD1 (5 bases). The CDR3 covers 13 residues. Germline lookup yields CDR1 LGHNA and CDR2 YNFKEQ. The CDR3 protein is CAISHQGSYEQYF. Written as DNA, the CDR3 is TGTGCCATCAGCCACCAGGGTTCCTACGAGCAGTACTTC.

This clonotype has just a few counts. This sequence joins TRBV7-9 and TRBJ2-3, with 14 bases aligning to TRBD2. In germline, CDR1 is SEHNR, CDR2 FQNEAQ (reference sequence). This CDR3 region has 16 residues. J gave up 6 bases and V 5 bases, and 7 bases lay outside the gene matches. For the CDR3, the DNA is TGTGCCAGCAGCAGAGGGACTAGCGGGAGTGGGGATACGCAGTATTTT. It is translated as CASSRGTSGSGDTQYF.

This clonotype has more than one count but fewer than ten. The chain has TRBV29-1 and TRBJ2-1; 8 bases agree with TRBD1. The germline V gene encodes CDR1 SQVTM and CDR2 ANQGSEA. The V and J ends lost 8 bases and 5 bases, in that order; junction bases with no gene match: 8. The CDR3 covers 13 residues. CDR3 in DNA: TGCAGCACCTGGACAGGGATACACAATGAGCAGTTCTTC. Protein product: CSTWTGIHNEQFF.

This clonotype was picked up a small number of times. V and J are TRBV5-1 and TRBJ2-7; 8 bases are shared with TRBD1. CDR1 SGHRS and CDR2 YFSETQ come from the germline V gene. The CDR3 contains 15 residues. The V gene end was trimmed by 4 bases and the J gene end by 5 bases; junction bases not matched to a gene: 11. CDR3 region: CASSTPVQGAHEQYF. The CDR3 DNA sequence: TGCGCCAGCAGCACACCGGTTCAGGGGGCCCACGAGCAGTACTTC.

This clonotype was seen ten or more times. The rearrangement joins TRBV5-1 to TRBJ1-2; D is unresolved. Per germline, CDR1 SGHRS and CDR2 YFSETQ. The CDR3 length is 13 residues. The ends were cut back, 0 bases at V and 4 bases at J, with 7 bases in the middle. The CDR3 sequence: CASSLGTGYGYTF. In DNA, the CDR3 is TGCGCCAGCAGCTTGGGCACGGGCTATGGCTACACCTTC. Full variable domain (rest looked up from reference TRBV5-1 and TRBJ1-2): KAGVTQTPRYLIKTRGQQVTLSCSPISGHRSVSWYQQTPGQGLQFLFEYFSETQRNKGNFPGRFSGRQFSNSRSEMNVSTLELGDSALYLCASSLGTGYGYTFGSGTRLTVV.

This clonotype was seen a few times. The rearrangement uses TRBV6-5 and TRBJ2-7; weak D call: TRBD1 (6 bases). Trimming took 0 bases from V and 7 from J, leaving 16 bases between them. The germline V gene has CDR1 MNHEY and CDR2 SVGAGI. This CDR3 has 15 residues. CDR3 amino acids: CASSYSIATGVEQYF. The CDR3, as DNA: TGTGCCAGCAGTTACTCGATTGCGACAGGAGTGGAGCAGTACTTC.

The chain combines TRBV7-3 with TRBJ2-1, with TRBD1 matching over 10 bases. Germline-derived CDR1 and CDR2 are SGHTA and FQGTGA. The length of the CDR3 is 20 residues. V shed 1 base, J shed 1 base, and the junction held 13 bases outside the gene matches. CDR3 sequence reads: CASSLISGQGFRLSYNEQFF. The CDR3 DNA reads as TGTGCCAGCAGCTTAATTTCGGGACAGGGGTTCAGGTTATCCTACAATGAGCAGTTCTTC.

The V and J genes are TRBV5-1 and TRBJ2-2, with D hard to call. In germline, CDR1 is SGHRS, CDR2 YFSETQ. CDR3 length: 16 residues. Trimming removed 4 bases from V and 0 bases from J, with 13 bases in between. In DNA, the CDR3 is TGCGCCAGCAGCCAGACACCTTTCGCGAACACCGGGGAGCTGTTTTTT. Its translation: CASSQTPFANTGELFF.

This chain uses TRBV18 with TRBJ1-4; 10 bases are a match to TRBD1. CDR1 and CDR2 from the germline V gene are KGHSH and LQKENI. The CDR3 spans 17 residues. The V gene end was trimmed by 2 bases and the J gene end by 7 bases; junction bases not matched to a gene: 10. Here the CDR3 reads CASSPISTGTGVEKLFF. As DNA, the CDR3 is TGTGCCAGCTCACCAATTAGTACCGGGACAGGGGTTGAAAAACTGTTTTTT.

This clonotype occurred a few times. V gene TRBV15 combines with J gene TRBJ1-1; D not certain. Trimming shortened V by 0 bases and J by 0 bases, and 8 bases separated the two germline ends. This CDR3 is built from 15 residues. The V gene's germline CDR1 is LNHNV and CDR2 YYDKDF (reference sequence). The CDR3 here is CATSRDGRMNTEAFF. CDR3 nucleotide sequence: TGTGCCACCAGCAGAGATGGCAGAATGAACACTGAAGCTTTCTTT.

The chain recombines TRBV6-2 or TRBV6-3 with TRBJ1-2; no clear D gene. Germline values: CDR1 MNHEY, CDR2 SVGEGT. V lost 7 bases, J lost 5 bases, and 11 bases lay in between. The CDR3 spans 12 residues. CDR3 in amino acids: CASKEGSYGYTF. CDR3 DNA: TGTGCCAGCAAGGAGGGTTCATATGGCTACACCTTC.

This clonotype was seen at least ten times. CDR3 sequence reads: CASSRDRVSYTF. For the CDR3, the DNA is TGCGCCAGCAGCCGGGACAGGGTGAGCTACACCTTC. The chain recombines TRBV5-1 with TRBJ1-2, with 9 bases fitting TRBD1. CDR1 and CDR2 (germline): SGHRS, YFSETQ. This CDR3 has 12 residues. V dropped 4 bases and J dropped 9; count of bases not matched to a gene: 4.

The chain recombines TRBV5-1 with TRBJ1-1; no firm D call. Trimming pared 1 base from V and 1 base from J, leaving 8 bases between. CDR1 is SGHRS, CDR2 YFSETQ, per germline. The CDR3 has 14 amino acids. The CDR3 sequence is CASSLIFQNTEAFF. In DNA form, the CDR3 reads TGCGCCAGCAGCTTGATTTTCCAGAACACTGAAGCTTTCTTT.

This clonotype was seen only a few times. This chain uses TRBV7-9 with TRBJ2-7; weak D call: TRBD1 (6 bases). The CDR3 covers 15 residues. V shed 5 bases and J shed 3 bases, with 17 bases lying between them. Germline assignment: CDR1 SEHNR and CDR2 FQNEAQ (reference sequence). This chain's CDR3 is CASSPGYGQYYEQYF. CDR3 nucleotides: TGTGCCAGCAGCCCTGGGTATGGACAGTACTACGAGCAGTACTTC.

This chain links TRBV7-9 with TRBJ2-1; D remains unclear. CDR1 and CDR2 (germline): SEHNR, FQNEAQ (reference sequence). V lost 1 base to trimming and J lost 5 bases, with 12 bases between them. This CDR3 is 15 amino acids long. CDR3 region: CASSLVNKGNNEQFF. The CDR3 DNA reads as TGTGCCAGCAGCTTAGTCAACAAAGGCAACAATGAGCAGTTCTTC.

CDR3 sequence (DNA): TGTGCCAGTTCTTCCGGGTGGTCCTACGAGCAGTACTTC. This sequence encodes CASSSGWSYEQYF. The chain employs TRBV5-5 and TRBJ2-7; D unresolved. V was shortened by 8 bases and J by 1 base, with 13 bases between the two germline ends. The germline CDR1 and CDR2 sequences are SGHKS and YYEKEE (reference sequence). This CDR3 spans 13 amino acids.

The chain uses TRBV29-1 and TRBJ2-2; D gene ambiguous. The ends were cut back, 6 bases at V and 1 base at J, with 15 bases in the middle. Germline CDR1 SQVTM, CDR2 ANQGSEA. The CDR3 loop spans 15 amino acids. The DNA of the CDR3 is TGCAGCGTGCTCGCTGACACTCAGAACACCGGGGAGCTGTTTTTT. Protein sequence: CSVLADTQNTGELFF.

The chain combines TRBV7-2 with TRBJ2-1; 8 positions match TRBD2. Per germline, CDR1 SGHTA and CDR2 FQGNSA. The CDR3 has 16 amino acids. V was clipped by 2 bases and J by 9 bases; unmatched bases: 12. The CDR3: CASSLSLPAGVVEQFF. The CDR3 DNA is TGTGCCAGCAGCTTATCTTTACCAGCGGGGGTGGTTGAGCAGTTCTTC.

This clonotype has just a few counts. The V gene is TRBV2, the J gene TRBJ1-2, with a weak D call TRBD1 (5 bases). This CDR3 is built from 13 residues. V was cut by 5 bases and J by 7 bases, with 14 bases left in between. Germline lookup yields CDR1 SNHLY and CDR2 FYNNEI. The CDR3 loop is CASSSQGFGGYTF. CDR3 in DNA: TGTGCCAGCAGTAGCCAGGGCTTCGGTGGCTACACCTTC.

This clonotype was seen ten or more times. J is TRBJ2-3 and V is TRBV20-1, with D perhaps matching TRBD2 (5 bases). The germline V and J ends were trimmed by 6 bases and 2 bases, with 18 bases remaining between them. The CDR3 consists of 15 residues. Germline CDR1 and CDR2: DFQATT and SNEGSKA (reference sequence). CDR3 region: CSAQPAERPTDTQYF. CDR3 DNA sequence: TGCAGTGCCCAACCTGCGGAGCGGCCCACAGATACGCAGTATTTT.

The gene calls are TRBV5-1 and TRBJ1-4; the D is unclear. Germline CDR1 reads SGHRS; CDR2 reads YFSETQ. The CDR3 has 14 amino acids. Trimming stripped 3 bases from V and 7 bases from J, with 13 bases between. CDR3: CASSSGLVGEKLFF. CDR3 bases: TGCGCCAGCAGCTCTGGCCTTGTAGGTGAAAAACTGTTTTTT.

This clonotype was counted ten times or more. The chain employs TRBV20-1 and TRBJ1-2; D remains unclear. The V end was cut by 0 bases, the J end by 5 bases, with 10 bases between. CDR1 is DFQATT, CDR2 SNEGSKA, per germline (reference sequence). This CDR3 contains 13 residues. As DNA, the CDR3 is TGCAGTGCTAGAGAGGCCCTTCCTTATGGCTACACCTTC. This gives the protein CSAREALPYGYTF.